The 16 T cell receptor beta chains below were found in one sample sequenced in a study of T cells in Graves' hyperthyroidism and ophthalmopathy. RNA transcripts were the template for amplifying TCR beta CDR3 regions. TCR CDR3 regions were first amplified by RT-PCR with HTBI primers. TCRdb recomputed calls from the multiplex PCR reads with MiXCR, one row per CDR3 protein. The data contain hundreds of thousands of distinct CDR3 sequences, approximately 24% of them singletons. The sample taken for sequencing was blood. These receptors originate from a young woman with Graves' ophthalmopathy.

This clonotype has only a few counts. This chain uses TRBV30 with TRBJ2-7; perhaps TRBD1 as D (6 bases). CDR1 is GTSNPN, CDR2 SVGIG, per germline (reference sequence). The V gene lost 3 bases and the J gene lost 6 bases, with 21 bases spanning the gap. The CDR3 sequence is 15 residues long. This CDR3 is CAWRGKQGTFSEQYF. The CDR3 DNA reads TGTGCCTGGAGAGGAAAACAGGGTACGTTTTCCGAGCAGTACTTC. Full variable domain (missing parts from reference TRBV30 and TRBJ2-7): SQTIHQWPATLVQPVGSPLSLECTVEGTSNPNLYWYRQAAGRGLQLLFYSVGIGQISSEVPQNLSASRPQDRQFILSSKKLLLSDSGFYLCAWRGKQGTFSEQYFGPGTRLTVT.

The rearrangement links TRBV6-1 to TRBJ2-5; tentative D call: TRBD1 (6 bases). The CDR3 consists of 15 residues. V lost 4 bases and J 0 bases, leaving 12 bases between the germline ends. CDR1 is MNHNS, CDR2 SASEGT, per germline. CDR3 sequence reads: CASSATTGHQETQYF. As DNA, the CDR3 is TGTGCCAGCAGTGCAACAACAGGGCACCAAGAGACCCAGTACTTC.

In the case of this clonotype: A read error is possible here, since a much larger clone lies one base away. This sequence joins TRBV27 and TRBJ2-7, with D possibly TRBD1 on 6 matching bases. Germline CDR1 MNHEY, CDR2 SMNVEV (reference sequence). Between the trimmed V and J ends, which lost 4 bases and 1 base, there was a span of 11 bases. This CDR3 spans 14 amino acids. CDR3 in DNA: TGTGCCAGCAGTTGGGCCAGGGGTTCCTACGAGCAGTACGTC. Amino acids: CASSWARGSYEQYV.

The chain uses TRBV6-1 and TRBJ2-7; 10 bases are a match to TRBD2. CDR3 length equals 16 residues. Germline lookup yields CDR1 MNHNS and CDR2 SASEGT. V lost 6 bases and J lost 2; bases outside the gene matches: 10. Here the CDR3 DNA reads TGTGCCAGCAGAAGGAGCGGGGGGGCCAGAACCTACGAGCAGTACTTC. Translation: CASRRSGGARTYEQYF.

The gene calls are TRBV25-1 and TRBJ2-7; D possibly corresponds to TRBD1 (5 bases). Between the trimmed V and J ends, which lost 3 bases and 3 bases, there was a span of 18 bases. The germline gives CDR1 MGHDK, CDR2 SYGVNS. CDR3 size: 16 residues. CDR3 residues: CASSDTTTGPFYEQYF. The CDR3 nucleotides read TGTGCCAGCAGTGACACGACCACAGGACCGTTCTACGAGCAGTACTTC.

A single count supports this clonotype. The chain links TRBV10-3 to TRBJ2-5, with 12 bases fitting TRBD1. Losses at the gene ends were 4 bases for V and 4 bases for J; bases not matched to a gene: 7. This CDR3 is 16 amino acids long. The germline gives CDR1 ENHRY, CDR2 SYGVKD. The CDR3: CAISGSLGQGAETQYF. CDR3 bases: TGTGCCATCAGTGGCAGCCTGGGACAGGGGGCAGAGACCCAGTACTTC.

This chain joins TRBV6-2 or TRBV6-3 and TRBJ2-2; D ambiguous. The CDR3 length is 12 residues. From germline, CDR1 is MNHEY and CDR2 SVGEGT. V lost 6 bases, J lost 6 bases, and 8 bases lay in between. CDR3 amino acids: CASRLPAGELFF. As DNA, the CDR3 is TGTGCCAGCAGACTCCCGGCCGGGGAGCTGTTTTTT.

CDR3 in DNA: TGTGCCAGCAGTTCCACCGACAGGGCAAGGTACGAGCAGTACTTC. This sequence encodes CASSSTDRARYEQYF. The V call is TRBV12-3 or TRBV12-4, the J call TRBJ2-7, with 7 bases lining up with TRBD1. CDR3 size: 15 residues. After removal of 4 bases from V and 4 bases from J, the junction contained 10 bases not matched to a gene.

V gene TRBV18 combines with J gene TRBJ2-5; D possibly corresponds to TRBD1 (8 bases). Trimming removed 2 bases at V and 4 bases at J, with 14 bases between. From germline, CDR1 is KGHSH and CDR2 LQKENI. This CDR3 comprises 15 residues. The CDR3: CASSPKTGEGETQYF. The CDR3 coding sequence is TGTGCCAGCTCACCAAAGACAGGGGAGGGAGAGACCCAGTACTTC.

CDR3 sequence: CASSYGTRDLGETQYF. The CDR3 DNA reads as TGTGCCAGCAGTTACGGGACTAGAGACCTTGGAGAGACCCAGTACTTC. This sequence joins TRBV6-5 and TRBJ2-5; the match to TRBD2 covers 8 bases. CDR1 and CDR2 (germline): MNHEY, SVGAGI. V lost 2 bases to trimming and J lost 4 bases; unmatched junction nucleotides: 9. This CDR3 has 16 amino acids.

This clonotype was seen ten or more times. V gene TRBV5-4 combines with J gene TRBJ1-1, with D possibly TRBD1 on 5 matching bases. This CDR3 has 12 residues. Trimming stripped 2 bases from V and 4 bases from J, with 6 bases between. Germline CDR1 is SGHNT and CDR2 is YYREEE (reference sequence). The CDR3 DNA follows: TGTGCCAGCAGCTTCGACAGCACTGAAGCTTTCTTT. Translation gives CASSFDSTEAFF.

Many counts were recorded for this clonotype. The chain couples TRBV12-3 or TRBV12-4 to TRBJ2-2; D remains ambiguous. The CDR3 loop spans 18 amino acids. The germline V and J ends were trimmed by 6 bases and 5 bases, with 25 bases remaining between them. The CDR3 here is CASSNPIPGLGWTGELFF. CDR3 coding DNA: TGTGCCAGCAGCAATCCCATACCCGGTTTAGGGTGGACCGGGGAGCTGTTTTTT.

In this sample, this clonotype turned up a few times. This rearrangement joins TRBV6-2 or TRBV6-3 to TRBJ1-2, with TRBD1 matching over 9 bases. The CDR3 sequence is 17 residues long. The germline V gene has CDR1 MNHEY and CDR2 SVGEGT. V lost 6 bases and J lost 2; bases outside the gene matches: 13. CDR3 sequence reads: CASRLPGTGKGNYGYTF. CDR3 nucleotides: TGTGCCAGCAGATTACCCGGGACAGGGAAAGGGAACTATGGCTACACCTTC.

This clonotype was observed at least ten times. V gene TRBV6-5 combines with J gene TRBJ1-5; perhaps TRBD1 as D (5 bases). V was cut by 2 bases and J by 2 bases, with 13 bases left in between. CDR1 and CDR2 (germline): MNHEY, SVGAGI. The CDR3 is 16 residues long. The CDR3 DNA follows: TGTGCCAGCAGTTACGGACACCCGCAGGGCAATCAGCCCCAGCATTTT. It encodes CASSYGHPQGNQPQHF.

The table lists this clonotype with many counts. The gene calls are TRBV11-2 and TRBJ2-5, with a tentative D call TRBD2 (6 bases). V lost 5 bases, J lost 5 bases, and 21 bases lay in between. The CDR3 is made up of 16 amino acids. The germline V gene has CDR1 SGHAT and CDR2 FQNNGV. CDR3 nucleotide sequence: TGTGCCAGCAGCCCCCGGTGGAGGGAAACTGAGGAGACCCAGTACTTC. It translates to CASSPRWRETEETQYF.

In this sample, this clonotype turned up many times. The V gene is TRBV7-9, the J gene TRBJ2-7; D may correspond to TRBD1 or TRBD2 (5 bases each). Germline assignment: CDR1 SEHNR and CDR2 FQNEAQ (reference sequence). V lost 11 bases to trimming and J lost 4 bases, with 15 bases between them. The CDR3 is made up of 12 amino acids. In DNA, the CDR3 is TGTGCCGGATCGGGGCAATCGTACGAGCAGTACTTC. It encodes CAGSGQSYEQYF.